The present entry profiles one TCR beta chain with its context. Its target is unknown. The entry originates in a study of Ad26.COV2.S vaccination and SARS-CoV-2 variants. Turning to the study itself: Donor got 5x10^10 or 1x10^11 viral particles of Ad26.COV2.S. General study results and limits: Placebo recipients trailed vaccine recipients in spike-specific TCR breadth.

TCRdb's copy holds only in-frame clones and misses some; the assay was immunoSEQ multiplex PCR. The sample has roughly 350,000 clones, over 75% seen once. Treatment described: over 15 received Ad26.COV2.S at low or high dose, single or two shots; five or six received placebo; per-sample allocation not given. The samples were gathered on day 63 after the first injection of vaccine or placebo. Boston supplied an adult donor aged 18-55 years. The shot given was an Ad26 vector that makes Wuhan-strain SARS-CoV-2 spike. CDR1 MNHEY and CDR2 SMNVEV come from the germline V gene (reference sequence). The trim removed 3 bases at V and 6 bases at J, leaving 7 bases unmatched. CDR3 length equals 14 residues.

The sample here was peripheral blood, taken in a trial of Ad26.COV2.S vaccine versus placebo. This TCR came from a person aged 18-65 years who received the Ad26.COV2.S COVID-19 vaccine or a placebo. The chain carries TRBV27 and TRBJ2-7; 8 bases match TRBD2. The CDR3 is CASSLARGGREQYF. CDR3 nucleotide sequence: TGTGCCAGCAGTTTGGCTCGGGGGGGACGCGAGCAGTACTTC.